Listed below are T cell receptor beta chains from one sample, sequenced in a study of read filtering for tumor transcriptome and immune sequencing. Via MiXCR, TCRdb re-called the reads, giving one row per CDR3 protein. The table records about 57,000 distinct CDR3 sequences, approximately 15% of them present only once. Material for sequencing was a population of CD138-negative cells sorted from bone marrow. These receptors were taken from a donor aged 40 or over with multiple myeloma. CDR3s include the opening cysteine and the closing phenylalanine or tryptophan. The order of the fields is clone size, D gene, V gene, J gene, CDR3 DNA, CDR3 protein. A D gene is named only where the DNA matches it firmly. A clone size is listed for some rows: how often the clone was seen (once, few, many), or a class if it is expanded.

abundance: many
d_gene: .
v_gene: TRBV5-6
j_gene: TRBJ2-1
CDR3nt: TGTGCCAGCAGCAGACAGGATTCCTACAATGAGCAGTTCTTC
CDR3aa: CASSRQDSYNEQFF

abundance: .
d_gene: TRBD2
v_gene: TRBV24-1
j_gene: TRBJ2-1
CDR3nt: TGTGCCACCAGTGACTGGGGACTAGGGAATGAGCAGTTCTTC
CDR3aa: CATSDWGLGNEQFF

abundance: few
d_gene: TRBD2
v_gene: TRBV6-5
j_gene: TRBJ2-7
CDR3nt: TGTGCCAGCAGTTACTTGGGAGGGTCAGACGAGCAGTACTTC
CDR3aa: CASSYLGGSDEQYF

abundance: many
d_gene: .
v_gene: TRBV28
j_gene: TRBJ2-7
CDR3nt: TGTGCCAGCAGTTTTATGGGTGTCGCCTACGAGCAGTACTTC
CDR3aa: CASSFMGVAYEQYF

abundance: .
d_gene: TRBD2
v_gene: TRBV29-1
j_gene: TRBJ2-7
CDR3nt: TGCAGCGTTGGGGGTCTAGCGGGCGGCGAGCAGTACTTC
CDR3aa: CSVGGLAGGEQYF

abundance: many
d_gene: TRBD2
v_gene: TRBV29-1
j_gene: TRBJ2-7
CDR3nt: TGCAGCGCCTCCGGGACTAGCGGGACCTTCTCCTACGAGCAGTACTTC
CDR3aa: CSASGTSGTFSYEQYF

abundance: many
d_gene: TRBD2
v_gene: TRBV5-1
j_gene: TRBJ2-3
CDR3nt: TGCGCCAGCAGCGGTAATAGCGGGAGATCGGATACGCAGTATTTT
CDR3aa: CASSGNSGRSDTQYF

abundance: .
d_gene: TRBD2
v_gene: TRBV20-1
j_gene: TRBJ2-3
CDR3nt: TGCAGTGGAATACTAGCGGGGGGTGCAGATACGCAGTATTTT
CDR3aa: CSGILAGGADTQYF

abundance: .
d_gene: .
v_gene: TRBV12-3/TRBV12-4
j_gene: TRBJ1-3
CDR3nt: TGTGCCAGCAGTTTAGGGGGTTGGCCCATATATTTT
CDR3aa: CASSLGGWPIYF

abundance: .
d_gene: .
v_gene: TRBV12-3/TRBV12-4
j_gene: TRBJ1-1
CDR3nt: TGTGCCAGCAGTTTTTGGGGCGGATTCAACATGAACACTGAAGCTTTCTTT
CDR3aa: CASSFWGGFNMNTEAFF

abundance: many
d_gene: TRBD1
v_gene: TRBV11-3
j_gene: TRBJ2-3
CDR3nt: TGTGCCAGCAGCTTAGGGACAGGGGTCACAGATACGCAGTATTTT
CDR3aa: CASSLGTGVTDTQYF

abundance: many
d_gene: .
v_gene: TRBV20-1
j_gene: TRBJ2-1
CDR3nt: TGCAGTGCTAGGGGACAGGGGTTAGCGGGAGGGAATCTTCTTGAGCAGTTCTTC
CDR3aa: CSARGQGLAGGNLLEQFF

abundance: many
d_gene: .
v_gene: TRBV7-9
j_gene: TRBJ2-7
CDR3nt: TGTGCCAGCAGCTTAGCTGACGAGCAGTACTTC
CDR3aa: CASSLADEQYF

abundance: medium-sized
d_gene: .
v_gene: TRBV24-1
j_gene: TRBJ2-1
CDR3nt: TGTGCCACCAGCCGAACAGGGGAGGGGAACAATGAGCAGTTCTTC
CDR3aa: CATSRTGEGNNEQFF

abundance: .
d_gene: TRBD1
v_gene: TRBV29-1
j_gene: TRBJ2-5
CDR3nt: TGCAGCGTTGAACCCGACAGGGGGCGCGAGGAGACCCAGTACTTC
CDR3aa: CSVEPDRGREETQYF

abundance: many
d_gene: .
v_gene: TRBV20-1
j_gene: TRBJ1-2
CDR3nt: TGCAGTGCTAGAGTGGGGCCAGCTGGCTACACCTTC
CDR3aa: CSARVGPAGYTF

abundance: many
d_gene: .
v_gene: TRBV7-3
j_gene: TRBJ2-7
CDR3nt: TGTGCCAGCAGCTTACAGGGGACTGGATTTTACGAGCAGTACTTC
CDR3aa: CASSLQGTGFYEQYF

abundance: many
d_gene: .
v_gene: TRBV6-2/TRBV6-3
j_gene: TRBJ2-1
CDR3nt: TGTGCCAGCAGTTACCAGCCGGTAGGCAATTACAATGAGCAGTTCTTC
CDR3aa: CASSYQPVGNYNEQFF

abundance: many
d_gene: .
v_gene: TRBV28
j_gene: TRBJ2-5
CDR3nt: TGTGCCAGCATGGCACGCCGGGAAGAGACCCAGTACTTC
CDR3aa: CASMARREETQYF

abundance: many
d_gene: TRBD2
v_gene: TRBV5-1
j_gene: TRBJ2-1
CDR3nt: TGCGCCAGCAGCCGACGGACTAGCGGGAGTGGTGAGCAGTTCTTC
CDR3aa: CASSRRTSGSGEQFF

abundance: few
d_gene: .
v_gene: TRBV12-3/TRBV12-4
j_gene: TRBJ1-1
CDR3nt: TGTGCCAGCAGTTTTCAGGGAAGGACTGAAGCTTTCTTT
CDR3aa: CASSFQGRTEAFF

abundance: many
d_gene: TRBD1
v_gene: TRBV5-1
j_gene: TRBJ2-1
CDR3nt: TGCGCCAGCAGCTTTGCCCCATTTCAGGGGGCCTTACGGGATGAGCAGTTCTTC
CDR3aa: CASSFAPFQGALRDEQFF

abundance: many
d_gene: TRBD2
v_gene: TRBV7-2
j_gene: TRBJ2-1
CDR3nt: TGTGCCAGCAGCTTAGGGTCTAGCGGGAACTACAATGAGCAGTTCTTC
CDR3aa: CASSLGSSGNYNEQFF

abundance: many
d_gene: .
v_gene: TRBV4-3
j_gene: TRBJ2-7
CDR3nt: TGCGCCAGCAGCCTTACGACAGGGGAGGGGTACGAGCAGTACTTC
CDR3aa: CASSLTTGEGYEQYF

abundance: many
d_gene: .
v_gene: TRBV29-1
j_gene: TRBJ2-5
CDR3nt: TGCAGCGTGGGGGGAGGAGGGAAAGAGACCCAGTACTTC
CDR3aa: CSVGGGGKETQYF

abundance: many
d_gene: .
v_gene: TRBV27
j_gene: TRBJ2-1
CDR3nt: TGTGCCAGCAGTTTAGGCGGTAATGAGCAGTTCTTC
CDR3aa: CASSLGGNEQFF

abundance: many
d_gene: .
v_gene: TRBV27
j_gene: TRBJ2-7
CDR3nt: TGTGCCAGCAGCGCGACAGGTTCCTACGAGCAGTACTTC
CDR3aa: CASSATGSYEQYF

abundance: many
d_gene: .
v_gene: TRBV9
j_gene: TRBJ2-3
CDR3nt: TGTGCCAGCAGCGTAGACCCGGAGAGAAGGGCTGGAGGTACGCAGTATTTT
CDR3aa: CASSVDPERRAGGTQYF

abundance: many
d_gene: .
v_gene: TRBV29-1
j_gene: TRBJ2-3
CDR3nt: TGCAGCGTTAGTCGTAGCGGAGACACAGATACGCAGTATTTT
CDR3aa: CSVSRSGDTDTQYF

abundance: .
d_gene: TRBD2
v_gene: TRBV7-3
j_gene: TRBJ2-7
CDR3nt: TGTGTCAGCAGCTTACAGGCGGGAGCTAGCGAGCAGTACTTC
CDR3aa: CVSSLQAGASEQYF

abundance: .
d_gene: .
v_gene: TRBV5-1
j_gene: TRBJ1-5
CDR3nt: TGCGCCAGCAGCCCGGAGTACAATCAGCCCCAGCATTTT
CDR3aa: CASSPEYNQPQHF

abundance: many
d_gene: .
v_gene: TRBV19
j_gene: TRBJ2-1
CDR3nt: TGTGCCAGTCGGGACTTGTCATCCTACAATGAGCAGTTCTTC
CDR3aa: CASRDLSSYNEQFF

abundance: many
d_gene: TRBD1
v_gene: TRBV7-9
j_gene: TRBJ2-7
CDR3nt: TGTGTGGCTCGGGACAGGGTCGGCGAGCAGTACTTC
CDR3aa: CVARDRVGEQYF

abundance: many
d_gene: .
v_gene: TRBV5-1
j_gene: TRBJ2-4
CDR3nt: TGCGCCAGCAGCACTGACCCCGGACGGACAGCCAAAAACATTCAGTACTTC
CDR3aa: CASSTDPGRTAKNIQYF

abundance: many
d_gene: .
v_gene: TRBV28
j_gene: TRBJ2-1
CDR3nt: TGTGCCAGCAGTTTGCGACCTTTCCCTTCCTACAATGAGCAGTTCTTC
CDR3aa: CASSLRPFPSYNEQFF

abundance: few
d_gene: .
v_gene: TRBV18
j_gene: TRBJ1-2
CDR3nt: TGTGCCAGCTCACCAGGGGGGACCCCCTATGGCTACACCTTC
CDR3aa: CASSPGGTPYGYTF

abundance: few
d_gene: .
v_gene: TRBV19
j_gene: TRBJ2-3
CDR3nt: TGTGCCAGTAACGCGCCGGGACTCCGCACAGATACGCAGTATTTT
CDR3aa: CASNAPGLRTDTQYF

abundance: .
d_gene: .
v_gene: TRBV12-3/TRBV12-4
j_gene: TRBJ1-5
CDR3nt: TGTGCCAGCAGTCCATATGACGGGGATCAGCCCCGGCATTTT
CDR3aa: CASSPYDGDQPRHF

abundance: medium-sized
d_gene: .
v_gene: TRBV27
j_gene: TRBJ2-7
CDR3nt: TGTGCCAGCAGTCCCGGGTCCATCTACGAGCAGTACTTC
CDR3aa: CASSPGSIYEQYF

abundance: many
d_gene: .
v_gene: TRBV7-2
j_gene: TRBJ2-1
CDR3nt: TGTGCCAGCAGCCTACACAGCTCCTACAATGAGCAGTTCTTC
CDR3aa: CASSLHSSYNEQFF

abundance: many
d_gene: .
v_gene: TRBV18
j_gene: TRBJ1-2
CDR3nt: TGTGCCAGCTCATACCCGGGTATAAGTAACTATGGCTACACCTTC
CDR3aa: CASSYPGISNYGYTF

abundance: many
d_gene: .
v_gene: TRBV20-1
j_gene: TRBJ1-1
CDR3nt: TGCAGTGCTGCCGGGACACCGTTGAACACTGAAGCTTTCTTT
CDR3aa: CSAAGTPLNTEAFF

abundance: many
d_gene: .
v_gene: TRBV7-9
j_gene: TRBJ2-2
CDR3nt: TGTGCCAGCAGCTTCCGCACCGGGGAGCTGTTTTTT
CDR3aa: CASSFRTGELFF

abundance: many
d_gene: .
v_gene: TRBV18
j_gene: TRBJ2-6
CDR3nt: TGTGCCAGCTCACCAGTCCAGGGGACTGGGGCCAACGTCCTGACTTTC
CDR3aa: CASSPVQGTGANVLTF

abundance: .
d_gene: .
v_gene: TRBV28
j_gene: TRBJ1-3
CDR3nt: TGTGCCAGCAGTCCTTCTAACTCTGGAAACACCATATATTTT
CDR3aa: CASSPSNSGNTIYF